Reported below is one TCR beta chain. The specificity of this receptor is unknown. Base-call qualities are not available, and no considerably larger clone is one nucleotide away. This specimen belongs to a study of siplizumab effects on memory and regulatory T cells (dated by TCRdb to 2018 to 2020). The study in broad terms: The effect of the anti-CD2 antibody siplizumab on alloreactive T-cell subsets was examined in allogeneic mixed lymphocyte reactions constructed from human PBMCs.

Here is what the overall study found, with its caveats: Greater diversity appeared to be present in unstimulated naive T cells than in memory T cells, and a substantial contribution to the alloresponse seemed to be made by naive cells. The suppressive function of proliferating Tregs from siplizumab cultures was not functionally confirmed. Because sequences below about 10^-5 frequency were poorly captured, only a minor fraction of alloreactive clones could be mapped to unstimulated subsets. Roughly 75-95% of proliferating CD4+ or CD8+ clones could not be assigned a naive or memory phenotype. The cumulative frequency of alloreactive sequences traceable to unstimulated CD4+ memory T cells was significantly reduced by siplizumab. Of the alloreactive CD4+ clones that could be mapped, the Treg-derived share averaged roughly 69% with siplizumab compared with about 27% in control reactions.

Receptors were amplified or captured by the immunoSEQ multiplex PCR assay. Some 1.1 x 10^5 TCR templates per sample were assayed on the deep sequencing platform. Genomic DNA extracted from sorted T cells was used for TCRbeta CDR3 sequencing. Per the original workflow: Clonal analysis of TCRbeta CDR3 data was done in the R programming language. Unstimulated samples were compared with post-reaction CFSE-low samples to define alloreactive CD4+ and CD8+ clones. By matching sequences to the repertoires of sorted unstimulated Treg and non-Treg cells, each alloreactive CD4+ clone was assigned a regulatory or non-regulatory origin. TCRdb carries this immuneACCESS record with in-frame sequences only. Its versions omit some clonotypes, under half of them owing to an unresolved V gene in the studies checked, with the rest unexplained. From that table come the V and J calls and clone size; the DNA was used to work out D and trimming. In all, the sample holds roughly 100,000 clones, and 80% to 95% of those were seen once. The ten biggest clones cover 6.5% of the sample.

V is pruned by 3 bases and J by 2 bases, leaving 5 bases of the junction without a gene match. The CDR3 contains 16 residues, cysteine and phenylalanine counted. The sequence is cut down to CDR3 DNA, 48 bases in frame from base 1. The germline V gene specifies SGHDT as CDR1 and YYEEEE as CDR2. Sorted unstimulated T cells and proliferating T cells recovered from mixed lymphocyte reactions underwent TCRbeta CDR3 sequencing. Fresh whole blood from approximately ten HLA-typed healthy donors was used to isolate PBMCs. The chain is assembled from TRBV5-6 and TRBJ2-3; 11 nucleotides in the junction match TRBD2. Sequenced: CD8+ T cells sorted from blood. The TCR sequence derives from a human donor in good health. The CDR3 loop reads CASSSGLAEITDTQYF. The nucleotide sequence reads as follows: TGTGCCAGCAGCTCGGGACTAGCGGAAATCACAGATACGCAGTATTTT.